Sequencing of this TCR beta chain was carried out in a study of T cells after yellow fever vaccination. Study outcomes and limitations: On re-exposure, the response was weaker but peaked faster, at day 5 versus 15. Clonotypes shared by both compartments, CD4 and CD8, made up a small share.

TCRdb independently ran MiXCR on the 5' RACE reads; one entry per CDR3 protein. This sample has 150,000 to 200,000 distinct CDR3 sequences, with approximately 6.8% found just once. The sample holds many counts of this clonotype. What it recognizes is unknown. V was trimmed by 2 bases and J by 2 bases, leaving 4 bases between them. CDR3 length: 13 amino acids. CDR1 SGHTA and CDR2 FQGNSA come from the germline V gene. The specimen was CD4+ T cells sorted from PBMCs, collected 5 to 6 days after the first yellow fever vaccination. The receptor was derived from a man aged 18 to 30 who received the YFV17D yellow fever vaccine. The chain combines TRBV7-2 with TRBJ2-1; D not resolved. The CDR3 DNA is TGTGCCAGCAGCTTAAACACCTACAATGAGCAGTTCTTC. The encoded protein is CASSLNTYNEQFF.